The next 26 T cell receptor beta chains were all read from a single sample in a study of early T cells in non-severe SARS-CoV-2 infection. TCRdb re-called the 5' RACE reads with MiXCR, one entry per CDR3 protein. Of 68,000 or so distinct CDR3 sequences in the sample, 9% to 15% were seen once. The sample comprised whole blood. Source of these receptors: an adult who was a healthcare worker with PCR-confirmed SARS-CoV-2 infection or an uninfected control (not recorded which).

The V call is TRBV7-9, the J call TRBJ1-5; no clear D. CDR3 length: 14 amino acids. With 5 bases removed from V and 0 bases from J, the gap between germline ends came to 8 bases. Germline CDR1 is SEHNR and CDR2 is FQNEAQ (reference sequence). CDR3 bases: TGTGCCAGCAGCGGGCAGCTTAGCAATCAGCCCCAGCATTTT. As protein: CASSGQLSNQPQHF.

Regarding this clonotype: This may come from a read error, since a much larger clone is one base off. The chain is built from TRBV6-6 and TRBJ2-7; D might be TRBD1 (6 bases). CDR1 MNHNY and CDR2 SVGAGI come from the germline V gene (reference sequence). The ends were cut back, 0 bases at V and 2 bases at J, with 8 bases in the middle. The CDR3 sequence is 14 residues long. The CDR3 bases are TGTGCCAGCAGTTACTCGGGGGCCACCTACGAGCAGTACTTC. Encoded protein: CASSYSGATYEQYF.

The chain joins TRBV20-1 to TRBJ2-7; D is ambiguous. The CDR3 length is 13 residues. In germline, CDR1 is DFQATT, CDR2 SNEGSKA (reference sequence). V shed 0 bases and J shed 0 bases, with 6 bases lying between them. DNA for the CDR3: TGCAGTGCTAGAGACTTTTTCTCCTACGAGCAGTACTTC. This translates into CSARDFFSYEQYF.

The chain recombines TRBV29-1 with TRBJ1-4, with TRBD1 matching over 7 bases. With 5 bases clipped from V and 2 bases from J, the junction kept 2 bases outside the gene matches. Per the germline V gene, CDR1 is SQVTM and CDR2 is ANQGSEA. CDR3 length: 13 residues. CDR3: CSVSTGTNEKLFF. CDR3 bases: TGCAGCGTTTCGACAGGGACTAATGAAAAACTGTTTTTT.

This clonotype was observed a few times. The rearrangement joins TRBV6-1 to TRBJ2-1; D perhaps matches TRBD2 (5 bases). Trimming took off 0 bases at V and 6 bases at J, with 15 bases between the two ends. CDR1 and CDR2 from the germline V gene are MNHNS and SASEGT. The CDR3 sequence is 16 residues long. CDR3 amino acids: CASSEARARWVNEQFF. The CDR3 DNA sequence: TGTGCCAGCAGTGAAGCGCGGGCTAGGTGGGTCAATGAGCAGTTCTTC.

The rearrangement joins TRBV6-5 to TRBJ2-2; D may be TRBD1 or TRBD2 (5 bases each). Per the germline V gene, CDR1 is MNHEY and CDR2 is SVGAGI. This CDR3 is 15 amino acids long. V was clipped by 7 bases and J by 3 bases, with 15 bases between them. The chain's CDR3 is CASTYGTDDTGELFF. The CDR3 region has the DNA TGTGCCAGCACCTACGGGACGGACGACACCGGGGAGCTGTTTTTT.

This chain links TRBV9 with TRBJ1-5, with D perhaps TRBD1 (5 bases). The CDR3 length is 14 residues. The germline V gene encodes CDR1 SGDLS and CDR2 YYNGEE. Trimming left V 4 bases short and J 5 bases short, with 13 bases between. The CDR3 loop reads CASSQSGGDQPQHF. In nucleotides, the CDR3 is TGTGCCAGCAGCCAATCGGGGGGTGATCAGCCCCAGCATTTT. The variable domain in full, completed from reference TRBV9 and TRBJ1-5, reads DSGVTQTPKHLITATGQRVTLRCSPRSGDLSVYWYQQSLDQGLQFLIQYYNGEERAKGNILERFSAQQFPDLHSELNLSSLELGDSALYFCASSQSGGDQPQHFGDGTRLSIL.

The CDR3 DNA follows: TGTGCCAGCAATAGGGACTCCACAGATACGCAGTATTTT. Translating gives CASNRDSTDTQYF. V gene TRBV6-1 combines with J gene TRBJ2-3; TRBD2 might be the D (6 bases). The length of the CDR3 is 13 residues. V lost 7 bases to trimming and J lost 2 bases, with 10 bases between them. Germline V CDR1 and CDR2: MNHNS, SASEGT.

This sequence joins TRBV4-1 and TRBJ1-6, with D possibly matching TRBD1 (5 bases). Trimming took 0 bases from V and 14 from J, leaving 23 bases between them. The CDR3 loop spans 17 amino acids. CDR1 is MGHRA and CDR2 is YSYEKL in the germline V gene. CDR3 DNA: TGCGCCAGCAGCCAAGATAACAGGAGACCGATGGCCATAACCCTCCACTTT. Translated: CASSQDNRRPMAITLHF.

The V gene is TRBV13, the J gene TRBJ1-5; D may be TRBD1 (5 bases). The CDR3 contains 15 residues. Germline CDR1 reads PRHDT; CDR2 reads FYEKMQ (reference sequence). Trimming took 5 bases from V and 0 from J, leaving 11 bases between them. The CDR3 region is CASSQGPYSNQPQHF. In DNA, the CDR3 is TGTGCCAGCAGCCAGGGACCTTATAGCAATCAGCCCCAGCATTTT.

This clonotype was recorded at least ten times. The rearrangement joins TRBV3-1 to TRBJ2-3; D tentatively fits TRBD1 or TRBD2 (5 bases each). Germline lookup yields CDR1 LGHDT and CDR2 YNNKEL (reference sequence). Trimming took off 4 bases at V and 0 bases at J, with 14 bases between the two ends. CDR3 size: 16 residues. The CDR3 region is CASSLRGGRSTDTQYF. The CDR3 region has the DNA TGTGCCAGCAGCCTTAGGGGCGGGCGGAGCACAGATACGCAGTATTTT.

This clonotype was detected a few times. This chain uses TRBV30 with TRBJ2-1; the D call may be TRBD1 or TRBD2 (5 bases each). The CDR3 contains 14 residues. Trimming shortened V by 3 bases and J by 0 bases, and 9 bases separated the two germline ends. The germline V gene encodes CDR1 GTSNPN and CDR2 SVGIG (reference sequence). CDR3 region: CAWSRGASYNEQFF. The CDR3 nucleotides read TGTGCCTGGAGCCGAGGGGCCTCCTACAATGAGCAGTTCTTC.

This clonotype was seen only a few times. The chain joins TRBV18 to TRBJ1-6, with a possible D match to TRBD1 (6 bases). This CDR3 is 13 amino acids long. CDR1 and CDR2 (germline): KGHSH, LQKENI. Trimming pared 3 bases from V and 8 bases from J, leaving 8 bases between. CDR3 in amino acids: CASSPRGYSPLHF. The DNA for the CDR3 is TGTGCCAGCTCACCCAGGGGTTATTCACCCCTCCACTTT. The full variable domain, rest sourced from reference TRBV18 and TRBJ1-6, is NAGVMQNPRHLVRRRGQEARLRCSPMKGHSHVYWYRQLPEEGLKFMVYLQKENIIDESGMPKERFSAEFPKEGPSILRIQQVVRGDSAAYFCASSPRGYSPLHFGNGTRLTVT.

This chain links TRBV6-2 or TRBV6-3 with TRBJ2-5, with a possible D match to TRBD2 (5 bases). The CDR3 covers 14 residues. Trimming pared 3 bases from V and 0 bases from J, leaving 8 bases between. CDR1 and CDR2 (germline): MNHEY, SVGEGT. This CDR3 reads CASSYVGDQETQYF. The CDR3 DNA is TGTGCCAGCAGTTATGTCGGGGACCAAGAGACCCAGTACTTC.

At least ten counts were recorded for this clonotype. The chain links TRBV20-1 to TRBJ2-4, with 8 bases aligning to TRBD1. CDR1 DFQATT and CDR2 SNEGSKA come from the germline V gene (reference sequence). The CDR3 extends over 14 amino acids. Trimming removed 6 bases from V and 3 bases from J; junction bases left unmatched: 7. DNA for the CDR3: TGCAGTGCCCGCGGACAGGGTGACAAAAACATTCAGTACTTC. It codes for CSARGQGDKNIQYF.

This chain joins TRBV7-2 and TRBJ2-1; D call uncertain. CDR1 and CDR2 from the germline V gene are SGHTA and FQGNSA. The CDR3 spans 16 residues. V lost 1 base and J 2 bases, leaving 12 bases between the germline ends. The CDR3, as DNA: TGTGCCAGCAGCTTAGGGATTCGACCTCCCTACAATGAGCAGTTCTTC. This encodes CASSLGIRPPYNEQFF. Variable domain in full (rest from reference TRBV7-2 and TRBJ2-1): GAGVSQSPSNKVTEKGKDVELRCDPISGHTALYWYRQSLGQGLEFLIYFQGNSAPDKSGLPSDRFSAERTGGSVSTLTIQRTQQEDSAVYLCASSLGIRPPYNEQFFGPGTRLTVL.

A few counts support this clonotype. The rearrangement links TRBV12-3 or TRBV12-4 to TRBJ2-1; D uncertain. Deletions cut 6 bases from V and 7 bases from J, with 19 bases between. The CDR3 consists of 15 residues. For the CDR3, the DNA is TGTGCCAGCAGCCCTACACCCCCCGCGCGGAATGAGCAGTTCTTC. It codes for CASSPTPPARNEQFF.

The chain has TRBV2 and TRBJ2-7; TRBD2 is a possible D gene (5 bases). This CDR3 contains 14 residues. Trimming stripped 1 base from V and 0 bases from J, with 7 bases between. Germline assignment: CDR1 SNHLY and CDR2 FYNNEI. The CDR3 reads CASSEVASSYEQYF. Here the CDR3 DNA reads TGTGCCAGCAGTGAAGTAGCGTCCTCCTACGAGCAGTACTTC.

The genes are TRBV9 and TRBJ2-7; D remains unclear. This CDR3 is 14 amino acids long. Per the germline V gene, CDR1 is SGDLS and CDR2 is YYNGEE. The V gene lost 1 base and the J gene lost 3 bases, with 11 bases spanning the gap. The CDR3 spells CASSVSAVGYEQYF. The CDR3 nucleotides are TGTGCCAGCAGCGTAAGTGCAGTCGGCTACGAGCAGTACTTC.

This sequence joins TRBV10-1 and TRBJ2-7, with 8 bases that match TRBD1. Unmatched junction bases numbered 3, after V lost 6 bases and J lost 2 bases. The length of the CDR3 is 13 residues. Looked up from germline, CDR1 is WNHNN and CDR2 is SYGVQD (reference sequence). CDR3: CASSGTGAYEQYF. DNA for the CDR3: TGCGCCAGCAGCGGGACAGGCGCCTACGAGCAGTACTTC.

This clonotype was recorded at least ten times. The CDR3 loop reads CSARESHRVQYF. CDR3 bases: TGCAGTGCTAGAGAAAGCCATCGGGTCCAGTACTTC. V gene TRBV20-1 combines with J gene TRBJ2-5, with no clear D. The CDR3 covers 12 residues. Germline loops: CDR1 DFQATT, CDR2 SNEGSKA (reference sequence). The ends were cut back, 0 bases at V and 10 bases at J, with 12 bases in the middle.

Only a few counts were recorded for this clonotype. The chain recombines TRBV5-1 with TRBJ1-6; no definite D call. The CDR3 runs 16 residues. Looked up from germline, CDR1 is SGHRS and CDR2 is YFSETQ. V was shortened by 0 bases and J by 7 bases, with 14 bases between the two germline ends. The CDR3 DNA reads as TGCGCCAGCAGCTTGGGGGTCCCTCACTACAATTCACCCCTCCACTTT. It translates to CASSLGVPHYNSPLHF.

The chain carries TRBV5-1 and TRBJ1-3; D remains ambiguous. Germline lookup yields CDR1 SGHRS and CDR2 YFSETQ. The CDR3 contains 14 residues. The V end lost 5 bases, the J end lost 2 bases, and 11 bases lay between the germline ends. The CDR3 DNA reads TGCGCCAGCAGTATATCGGGTCCTGGAAACACCATATATTTT. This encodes CASSISGPGNTIYF.

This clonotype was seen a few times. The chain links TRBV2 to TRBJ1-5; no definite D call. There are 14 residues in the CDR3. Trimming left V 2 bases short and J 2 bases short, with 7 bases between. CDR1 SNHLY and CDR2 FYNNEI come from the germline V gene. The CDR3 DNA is TGTGCCAGCAGTGAAAGGATGGGCAATCAGCCCCAGCATTTT. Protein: CASSERMGNQPQHF.

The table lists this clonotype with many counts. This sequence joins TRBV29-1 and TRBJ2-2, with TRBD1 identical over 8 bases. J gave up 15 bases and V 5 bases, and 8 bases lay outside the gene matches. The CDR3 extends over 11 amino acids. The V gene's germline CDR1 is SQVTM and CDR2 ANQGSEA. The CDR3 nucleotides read TGCAGCGTTATTATGGACAGGGCGTTGTTTTTT. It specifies CSVIMDRALFF.

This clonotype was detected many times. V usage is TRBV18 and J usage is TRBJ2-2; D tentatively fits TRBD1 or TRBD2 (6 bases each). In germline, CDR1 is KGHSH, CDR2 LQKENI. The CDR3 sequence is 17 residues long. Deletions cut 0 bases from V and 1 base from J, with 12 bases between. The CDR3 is CASSPPGGTLNTGELFF. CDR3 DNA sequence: TGTGCCAGCTCACCACCGGGCGGGACATTGAACACCGGGGAGCTGTTTTTT.